The 27 T cell receptor beta chains below were found in one sample sequenced in a study of beta chain features in type 1 diabetes. Study-wide points: Type 1 diabetes patients showed a moderate but significant shortening of TCRB CDR3s in all four CD4+ subsets.

Antigens of these TCRs are unknown. Isolated RNA was reverse transcribed in full, so expressed TCRB transcripts were sequenced. Profiling relied on immunoSEQ multiplex PCR, and the TCRdb table lists in-frame clones only, not all of them. The sample gives around 260,000 clones, 24% of which show up once; roughly 0.013% is in the top ten. The sample consisted of naive CD4+ T cells from blood. All receptors come from a woman in her twenties or thirties with type 1 diabetes.

J is TRBJ2-1 and V is TRBV9, with a weak D call TRBD2 (6 bases). The V gene's germline CDR1 is SGDLS and CDR2 YYNGEE. Trimming took 0 bases from V and 5 from J, leaving 12 bases between them. The CDR3 is 15 amino acids. CDR3 in DNA: TGTGCCAGCAGCGTAGTGTCGGGAGCGAACAATGAGCAGTTCTTC. Amino acid sequence: CASSVVSGANNEQFF.

In this sample, this clone turned up a few times. The chain uses TRBV29-1 and TRBJ2-3; the match to TRBD2 covers 13 bases. V trimming: 7 bases; J trimming: 4 bases; junction bases outside the gene matches: 8. The CDR3 consists of 15 residues. Germline assignment: CDR1 SQVTM and CDR2 ANQGSEA. This chain's CDR3 is CSAKGLAGAPDTQYF. CDR3 DNA sequence: TGCAGCGCTAAAGGACTAGCGGGAGCGCCAGATACGCAGTATTTT.

This clone appeared a few times. The chain has TRBV4-1 and TRBJ2-7; 8 bases align to TRBD2. CDR3 length: 15 residues. Germline V gene sequence: CDR1 MGHRA, CDR2 YSYEKL. V shed 3 bases and J 2 bases; nucleotides not matched to a gene: 6. CDR3 nucleotides: TGCGCCAGCAGCCATTACGGGACTAGTCCCTACGAGCAGTACTTC. This sequence encodes CASSHYGTSPYEQYF.

V usage is TRBV7-3 and J usage is TRBJ2-2, with 9 nucleotides matching TRBD2. Trimming took 0 bases from V and 6 from J; bases not matched to a gene: 2. This CDR3 is built from 15 residues. The V gene's germline CDR1 is SGHTA and CDR2 FQGTGA. CDR3 sequence reads: CASSLTLAGSGELFF. In DNA form, the CDR3 reads TGTGCCAGCAGCTTAACCCTAGCGGGATCCGGGGAGCTGTTTTTT.

The rearrangement uses TRBV28 and TRBJ2-7, with no clear D. The germline gives CDR1 MDHEN, CDR2 SYDVKM. CDR3 length equals 12 residues. Trimming stripped 5 bases from V and 5 bases from J, with 10 bases between. The CDR3 spells CASSPLSNEQYF. Written as DNA, the CDR3 is TGTGCCAGCAGTCCCCTTAGTAACGAGCAGTACTTC.

Remarks on this clone: A read error may produce the germline difference seen at one junction end. The rearrangement uses TRBV18 and TRBJ2-1; TRBD2 is a possible D gene (6 bases). Germline CDR1 and CDR2: KGHSH and LQKENI. The CDR3 loop spans 15 amino acids. Here the CDR3 DNA reads TGTGCCAGCTCACTTCGCCGGGACTCCCACAATGAGCAGTTCTTC. Its translation: CASSLRRDSHNEQFF.

The chain carries TRBV18 and TRBJ2-3, with D perhaps TRBD1 (6 bases). The CDR3 runs to 13 residues. V was clipped by 5 bases and J by 10 bases, with 16 bases between them. Germline assignment: CDR1 KGHSH and CDR2 LQKENI. The CDR3 sequence is CASSEQQGSSQYF. The CDR3 DNA reads TGTGCCAGCTCAGAGCAACAGGGTTCATCGCAGTATTTT.

This clone was found a few times. The V gene is TRBV11-2, the J gene TRBJ2-1, with D maybe TRBD2 (6 bases). V was cut by 7 bases and J by 8 bases, with 18 bases left in between. The germline V gene has CDR1 SGHAT and CDR2 FQNNGV. This CDR3 has 14 amino acids. CDR3 nucleotides: TGTGCCAGCATCACAGCCGGGGGTCCCCATGAGCAGTTCTTC. It is translated as CASITAGGPHEQFF. Based on the CDR3 plus reference TRBV11-2 and TRBJ2-1, the full variable domain is EAGVAQSPRYKIIEKRQSVAFWCNPISGHATLYWYQQILGQGPKLLIQFQNNGVVDDSQLPKDRFSAERLKGVDSTLKIQPAKLEDSAVYLCASITAGGPHEQFFGPGTRLTVL.

The chain carries TRBV30 and TRBJ1-1; a possible D gene is TRBD1 (5 bases). From germline, CDR1 is GTSNPN and CDR2 SVGIG (reference sequence). The CDR3 totals 12 residues. Trimming stripped 7 bases from V and 0 bases from J, with 9 bases between. DNA for the CDR3: TGTGCCTCGGGGGATATGAACACTGAAGCTTTCTTT. It specifies CASGDMNTEAFF.

This clone showed up just a few times. V gene TRBV7-2 combines with J gene TRBJ2-3, with D possibly TRBD1 on 6 matching bases. Germline lookup yields CDR1 SGHTA and CDR2 FQGNSA. The CDR3 totals 12 residues. V lost 5 bases to trimming and J lost 8 bases, with 11 bases between them. The CDR3 region is CASSRDTGTQYF. DNA for the CDR3: TGTGCCAGCAGCCGGGACACGGGTACGCAGTATTTT.

The V call is TRBV7-2, the J call TRBJ1-1; possible D gene TRBD1, 5 bases. This CDR3 has 15 residues. CDR1 and CDR2 (germline): SGHTA, FQGNSA. The V end lost 3 bases, the J end lost 2 bases, and 13 bases lay between the germline ends. CDR3 DNA: TGTGCCAGCAGCTTCGCTACAGGTTTAAACACTGAAGCTTTCTTT. It encodes CASSFATGLNTEAFF.

V is TRBV5-1 and J is TRBJ2-5; 14 bases fit TRBD2. V trimming: 7 bases; J trimming: 4 bases; junction bases outside the gene matches: 3. This CDR3 contains 14 residues. Germline V gene lookup returns CDR1 SGHRS and CDR2 YFSETQ. CDR3 protein: CASGGLAGGETQYF. In DNA form, the CDR3 reads TGCGCCAGCGGCGGACTAGCGGGAGGAGAGACCCAGTACTTC.

The chain has TRBV30 and TRBJ1-5; TRBD1 matches 9 bases. The CDR3 has 16 amino acids. Unmatched junction bases numbered 9, after V lost 1 base and J lost 5 bases. Germline CDR1 is GTSNPN and CDR2 is SVGIG (reference sequence). The CDR3 region is CAWSGSRWDRDQPQHF. CDR3 nucleotide sequence: TGTGCCTGGAGTGGAAGTCGGTGGGACAGGGATCAGCCCCAGCATTTT. Full variable domain (remainder filled in from reference TRBV30 and TRBJ1-5): SQTIHQWPATLVQPVGSPLSLECTVEGTSNPNLYWYRQAAGRGLQLLFYSVGIGQISSEVPQNLSASRPQDRQFILSSKKLLLSDSGFYLCAWSGSRWDRDQPQHFGDGTRLSIL.

This chain uses TRBV7-3 with TRBJ2-1; D is unclear. Germline V gives CDR1 SGHTA, CDR2 FQGTGA. V shed 1 base and J shed 9 bases, with 13 bases lying between them. The CDR3 has 14 residues. CDR3 in DNA: TGTGCCAGCAGCTTAATACCCCCTCCGGGTGAGCAGTTCTTC. Translating gives CASSLIPPPGEQFF.

V and J are TRBV5-4 and TRBJ2-3, with 7 bases lining up with TRBD1. Unmatched junction bases numbered 5, after V lost 3 bases and J lost 4 bases. There are 14 residues in the CDR3. Germline CDR1 SGHNT, CDR2 YYREEE (reference sequence). CDR3 protein: CASSSTGAADTQYF. Written as DNA, the CDR3 is TGTGCCAGCAGCTCTACAGGGGCCGCAGATACGCAGTATTTT.

This clone was observed a handful of times. This chain connects TRBV7-2 to TRBJ2-5, with 7 bases matching TRBD2. V was pared by 1 base and J by 9 bases, with 5 bases of the junction left unmatched. This CDR3 region has 13 residues. The germline gives CDR1 SGHTA, CDR2 FQGNSA. As DNA, the CDR3 is TGTGCCAGCAGCTTAGACGGGCTAGCGGCCCAGTACTTC. Translation gives CASSLDGLAAQYF.

In this sample, this clone turned up a few times. This chain connects TRBV25-1 to TRBJ2-7, with 9 bases lining up with TRBD1. Germline-derived CDR1 and CDR2 are MGHDK and SYGVNS. The CDR3 extends over 12 amino acids. Germline trimming cut 6 bases from V and 5 bases from J; bases unmatched to any gene: 2. The DNA of the CDR3 is TGTGCCAGCAGGGGGGACAGGGACGAGCAGTACTTC. Translating gives CASRGDRDEQYF.

The rearrangement uses TRBV4-2 and TRBJ1-5, with D possibly TRBD1 on 5 matching bases. Germline loops: CDR1 LGHNA, CDR2 YNFKEQ. Between the trimmed V and J ends, which lost 4 bases and 7 bases, there was a span of 17 bases. The CDR3 runs to 15 residues. The chain's CDR3 is CASSLAGREGQPQHF. As DNA, the CDR3 is TGTGCCAGCAGCCTAGCCGGGAGAGAGGGGCAGCCCCAGCATTTT.

This clone occurred a few times. The V call is TRBV7-3, the J call TRBJ2-7; D possibly corresponds to TRBD1 (8 bases). This CDR3 is 15 amino acids long. Germline V gene data show CDR1 as SGHTA and CDR2 as FQGTGA. The V and J ends lost 5 bases and 2 bases respectively, with 16 bases between them. The CDR3 here is CASSPTGGEAYEQYF. Here the CDR3 DNA reads TGTGCCAGCAGCCCTACAGGGGGGGAAGCCTACGAGCAGTACTTC.

The CDR3 bases are TGTGCCATCAGCTTCTCTCAGGGGAAAGAGACCCAGTACTTC. Protein product: CAISFSQGKETQYF. This sequence joins TRBV10-3 and TRBJ2-5, with a possible D match to TRBD1 (6 bases). Germline CDR1 ENHRY, CDR2 SYGVKD. The CDR3 spans 14 residues. V lost 6 bases to trimming and J lost 3 bases, with 14 bases between them.

This clone was found a few times. CDR3 sequence (DNA): TGCAGCGTCAAAAGCCGGAGGGCCAATGAGCAGTTCTTC. This translates into CSVKSRRANEQFF. V and J are TRBV29-1 and TRBJ2-1, with TRBD2 as a possible D gene (6 bases). The CDR3 contains 13 residues. V shed 6 bases and J shed 6 bases, with 15 bases lying between them. The germline gives CDR1 SQVTM, CDR2 ANQGSEA.

This clone has just a few counts. The gene calls are TRBV9 and TRBJ2-4; D possibly corresponds to TRBD1 (5 bases). CDR1 and CDR2 (germline): SGDLS, YYNGEE. The CDR3 has 15 residues. V lost 0 bases and J 8 bases, leaving 15 bases between the germline ends. In DNA, the CDR3 is TGTGCCAGCAGCGTAGATATCACCATAGGGGACATTCAGTACTTC. Residues: CASSVDITIGDIQYF.

The gene calls are TRBV7-9 and TRBJ2-3; D remains ambiguous. CDR1 is SEHNR, CDR2 FQNEAQ, per germline (reference sequence). V lost 3 bases and J 0 bases, leaving 7 bases between the germline ends. This CDR3 has 14 amino acids. CDR3: CASSLGKSTDTQYF. The CDR3 bases are TGTGCCAGCAGCTTGGGCAAAAGCACAGATACGCAGTATTTT.

This clone was detected a few times. The V call is TRBV7-2, the J call TRBJ2-4, with D possibly TRBD1 on 5 matching bases. CDR1 and CDR2 (germline): SGHTA, FQGNSA. The CDR3 has 15 amino acids. V lost 4 bases and J 2 bases, leaving 12 bases between the germline ends. As DNA, the CDR3 is TGTGCCAGCAGCTCGCCGGACATTTCCAAAAACATTCAGTACTTC. Translation gives CASSSPDISKNIQYF.

This clone was counted only a few times. The chain joins TRBV18 to TRBJ2-1; TRBD2 might be the D (6 bases). CDR1 and CDR2 (germline): KGHSH, LQKENI. Trimming shortened V by 1 base and J by 3 bases, and 13 bases separated the two germline ends. CDR3 length equals 16 residues. Here the CDR3 reads CASSPREAPFYNEQFF. The CDR3 nucleotides are TGTGCCAGCTCACCACGGGAGGCACCCTTCTACAATGAGCAGTTCTTC.

There are a few counts of this clone. This sequence joins TRBV28 and TRBJ2-5; possible D gene TRBD1, 5 bases. The V and J ends lost 3 bases and 2 bases respectively, with 13 bases between them. From germline, CDR1 is MDHEN and CDR2 SYDVKM. This CDR3 spans 15 amino acids. The CDR3 sequence is CASSLPTGLQETQYF. The CDR3 DNA reads TGTGCCAGCAGTTTGCCCACAGGATTACAAGAGACCCAGTACTTC.

The rearrangement uses TRBV2 and TRBJ2-7; 12 positions agree with TRBD2. In germline, CDR1 is SNHLY, CDR2 FYNNEI. The V gene end was trimmed by 5 bases and the J gene end by 2 bases; junction bases not matched to a gene: 1. The CDR3 length is 14 residues. CDR3 coding DNA: TGTGCCAGCAGTCTAGCGGGAGGGCCCTACGAGCAGTACTTC. Translation: CASSLAGGPYEQYF.